Each of the 14 T cell receptor beta chains below was sequenced from the same sample in a study of cytomegalovirus exposure and HLA in healthy donors. PCR primers comprised 60 Vbeta and 13 Jbeta primers. Profiled with immunoSEQ multiplex PCR; TCRdb holds only in-frame clones, not every one. The sample contains 75,000 to 95,000 clones, approximately 84% of which appear only once. The source material was PBMCs. The receptors come from a woman between 18 and 30 years old in good health and CMV-seropositive.

This chain joins TRBV5-1 and TRBJ2-3; 9 bases match TRBD2. There are 16 residues in the CDR3. The V gene's germline CDR1 is SGHRS and CDR2 YFSETQ. Germline trimming cut 4 bases from V and 1 base from J; bases unmatched to any gene: 7. CDR3 nucleotide sequence: TGCGCCAGCAGCACAGGAGCGGGAGGTGGCACAGATACGCAGTATTTT. The encoded protein is CASSTGAGGGTDTQYF.

J is TRBJ2-7 and V is TRBV5-4; the match to TRBD2 covers 7 bases. V shed 0 bases, J shed 2 bases, and the junction held 8 bases outside the gene matches. Germline-derived CDR1 and CDR2 are SGHNT and YYREEE (reference sequence). The CDR3 spans 16 residues. This CDR3 reads CASSLAPGGGAYEQYF. Written as DNA, the CDR3 is TGTGCCAGCAGCTTGGCCCCCGGCGGGGGAGCCTACGAGCAGTACTTC.

This clone is a singleton in its sample. J is TRBJ2-7 and V is TRBV4-2; a possible D gene is TRBD2 (6 bases). V was clipped by 0 bases and J by 6 bases, with 21 bases between them. Germline V gene sequence: CDR1 LGHNA, CDR2 YNFKEQ. This CDR3 is 17 amino acids long. The DNA for the CDR3 is TGTGCCAGCAGCCAAGAAGGTTCTAGCGTGAATCTCGGCGAGCAGTACTTC. Its protein is CASSQEGSSVNLGEQYF.

The chain links TRBV5-1 to TRBJ1-3, with TRBD1 matching over 8 bases. The CDR3 is 14 residues long. Unmatched junction bases numbered 7, after V lost 3 bases and J lost 8 bases. The germline CDR1 and CDR2 sequences are SGHRS and YFSETQ. CDR3 in amino acids: CASSSDRAGYTIYF. CDR3 sequence (DNA): TGCGCCAGCAGCTCGGACAGGGCAGGGTACACCATATATTTT. The whole variable domain, filled in from reference TRBV5-1 and TRBJ1-3, reads KAGVTQTPRYLIKTRGQQVTLSCSPISGHRSVSWYQQTPGQGLQFLFEYFSETQRNKGNFPGRFSGRQFSNSRSEMNVSTLELGDSALYLCASSSDRAGYTIYFGEGSWLTVV.

The rearrangement uses TRBV6-6 and TRBJ2-3; weak D call: TRBD1 (6 bases). The CDR3 covers 11 residues. CDR1 and CDR2 (germline): MNHNY, SVGAGI (reference sequence). V was trimmed by 5 bases and J by 6 bases, leaving 6 bases between them. The CDR3 DNA is TGTGCCAGCAGTCAGGGGGATACGCAGTATTTT. Its protein is CASSQGDTQYF.

The chain carries TRBV2 and TRBJ2-5, with D unresolved. CDR3 size: 13 residues. Trimming took off 3 bases at V and 2 bases at J, with 7 bases between the two ends. Germline values: CDR1 SNHLY, CDR2 FYNNEI. The DNA for the CDR3 is TGTGCCAGCAGTGAGGCAGAACAAGAGACCCAGTACTTC. Translation: CASSEAEQETQYF.

J is TRBJ2-5 and V is TRBV7-9; TRBD1 is a possible D gene (6 bases). V was trimmed by 11 bases and J by 4 bases, leaving 14 bases between them. The CDR3 has 12 residues. The germline gives CDR1 SEHNR, CDR2 FQNEAQ (reference sequence). CDR3 sequence (DNA): TGTGCCGGAGGACAGACGATAGAGACCCAGTACTTC. Residues: CAGGQTIETQYF.

The chain links TRBV2 to TRBJ1-4, with no clear D. The length of the CDR3 is 13 residues. CDR1 and CDR2 (germline): SNHLY, FYNNEI. Trimming took off 7 bases at V and 4 bases at J, with 10 bases between the two ends. The CDR3 DNA sequence: TGTGCCAGCACGACGCGGCTTAATGAAAAACTGTTTTTT. Its translation is CASTTRLNEKLFF.

The chain couples TRBV7-8 to TRBJ1-4, with no clear D. Deletions cut 1 base from V and 2 bases from J, with 5 bases between. Germline assignment: CDR1 SGHVS and CDR2 FQNEAQ. The CDR3 is made up of 14 amino acids. The CDR3 nucleotides are TGTGCCAGCAGCTTAGTGGAGACTAATGAAAAACTGTTTTTT. It specifies CASSLVETNEKLFF.

This chain links TRBV5-4 with TRBJ1-1, with D possibly matching TRBD1 (6 bases). CDR3 size: 16 residues. CDR1 is SGHNT and CDR2 is YYREEE in the germline V gene (reference sequence). V lost 0 bases and J 11 bases, leaving 23 bases between the germline ends. Here the CDR3 reads CASSLANPGQGTVAFF. The CDR3 DNA follows: TGTGCCAGCAGCTTGGCCAACCCCGGCCAGGGGACGGTTGCTTTCTTT.

The chain uses TRBV19 and TRBJ2-2; 10 nucleotides align to TRBD2. V trimming: 1 base; J trimming: 1 base; junction bases outside the gene matches: 0. CDR1 is LNHDA and CDR2 is SQIVND in the germline V gene (reference sequence). There are 16 residues in the CDR3. CDR3 amino acids: CASSIGLAGNTGELFF. Written as DNA, the CDR3 is TGTGCCAGTAGTATAGGACTAGCGGGGAACACCGGGGAGCTGTTTTTT.

V is TRBV6-1 and J is TRBJ1-5, with a weak D call TRBD1 (5 bases). The CDR3 loop spans 13 amino acids. With 6 bases removed from V and 5 bases from J, the gap between germline ends came to 11 bases. Germline V gene sequence: CDR1 MNHNS, CDR2 SASEGT. Here the CDR3 DNA reads TGTGCCAGCAGCCGGGGGGGGGATCAGCCCCAGCATTTT. Its protein product is CASSRGGDQPQHF.

V is TRBV23-1 and J is TRBJ1-2, with D uncertain. TRBV23-1 carries the ORF label, with uncertain function. This CDR3 is built from 13 residues. V was trimmed by 0 bases and J by 8 bases, leaving 10 bases between them. This CDR3 reads CASSQSPPSGYTF. The CDR3 DNA sequence: TGCGCCAGCAGTCAATCTCCCCCTAGCGGCTACACCTTC.

The chain has TRBV29-1 and TRBJ1-2; no reliable D call. This CDR3 contains 12 residues. The V gene lost 4 bases and the J gene lost 1 base, with 7 bases spanning the gap. The germline CDR1 and CDR2 sequences are SQVTM and ANQGSEA. In nucleotides, the CDR3 is TGCAGCGTTGTCACAGTTAACTATGGCTACACCTTC. Translated: CSVVTVNYGYTF. The whole variable domain, remainder taken from reference TRBV29-1 and TRBJ1-2, is SAVISQKPSRDICQRGTSLTIQCQVDSQVTMMFWYRQQPGQSLTLIATANQGSEATYESGFVIDKFPISRPNLTFSTLTVSNMSPEDSSIYLCSVVTVNYGYTFGSGTRLTVV.